This TCR beta chain was sequenced for a study of blood T cell repertoires in COVID-19. Study-wide background: There were acute and convalescent COVID-19 samples, and they came from the United States, Italy and Spain. The analysed material was cDNA or gDNA that came from T cells, B-cell-depleted T cells, or PBMCs.

Original processing notes: Cell counts per sample came from amplifying reference gene primers. Using immunoSEQ multiplex PCR, the repertoire was profiled, and TCRdb retains in-frame clones only, with some absent. The V and J calls and the clone size are those of that table, but D and trimming were determined from the DNA. This table holds approximately 440,000 clones, around 88% found once. The Seattle site enrolled patients during active infection and followed them longitudinally. Trimming took 0 bases from V and 3 from J; bases not matched to a gene: 3. This CDR3 is 15 amino acids long. Germline CDR1 reads SGHNT; CDR2 reads YYREEE (reference sequence).

The chain couples TRBV5-4 to TRBJ2-7; TRBD2 matches 10 bases. Sequenced material: peripheral blood. The TCR sequence derives from a woman aged 50 to 60 with COVID-19, enrolled during active disease. CDR3 protein: CASSLVTSGNYEQYF. The CDR3 DNA reads as TGTGCCAGCAGCTTGGTAACTAGCGGGAACTACGAGCAGTACTTC.